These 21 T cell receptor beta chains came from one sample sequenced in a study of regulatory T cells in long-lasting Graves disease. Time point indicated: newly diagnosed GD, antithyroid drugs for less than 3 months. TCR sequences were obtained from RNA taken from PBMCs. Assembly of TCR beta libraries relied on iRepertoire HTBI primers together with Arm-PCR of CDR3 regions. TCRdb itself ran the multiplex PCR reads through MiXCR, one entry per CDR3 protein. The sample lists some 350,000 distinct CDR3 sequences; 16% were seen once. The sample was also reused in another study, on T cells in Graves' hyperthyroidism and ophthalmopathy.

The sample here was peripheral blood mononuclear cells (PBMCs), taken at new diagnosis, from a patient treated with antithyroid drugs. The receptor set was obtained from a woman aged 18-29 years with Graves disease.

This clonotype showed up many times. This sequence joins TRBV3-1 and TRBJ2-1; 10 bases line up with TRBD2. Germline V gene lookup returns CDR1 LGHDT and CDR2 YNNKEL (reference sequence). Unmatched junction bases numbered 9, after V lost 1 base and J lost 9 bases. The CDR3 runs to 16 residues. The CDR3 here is CASSQGSGRGRREQFF. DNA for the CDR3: TGTGCCAGCAGCCAAGGGAGCGGGAGGGGTCGTCGTGAGCAGTTCTTC.

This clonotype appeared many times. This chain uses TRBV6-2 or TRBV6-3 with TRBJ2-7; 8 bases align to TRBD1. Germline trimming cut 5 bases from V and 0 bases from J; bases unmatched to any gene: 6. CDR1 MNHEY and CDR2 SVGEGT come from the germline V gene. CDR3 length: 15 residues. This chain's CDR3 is CASSTSGTGSYEQYF. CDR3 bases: TGTGCCAGCAGTACCTCCGGGACAGGCTCCTACGAGCAGTACTTC.

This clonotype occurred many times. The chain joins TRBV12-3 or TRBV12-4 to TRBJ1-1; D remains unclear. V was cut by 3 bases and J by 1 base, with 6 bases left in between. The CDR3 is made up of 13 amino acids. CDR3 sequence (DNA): TGTGCCAGCAGTTTTTTGCCGAACACTGAAGCTTTCTTT. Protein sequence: CASSFLPNTEAFF.

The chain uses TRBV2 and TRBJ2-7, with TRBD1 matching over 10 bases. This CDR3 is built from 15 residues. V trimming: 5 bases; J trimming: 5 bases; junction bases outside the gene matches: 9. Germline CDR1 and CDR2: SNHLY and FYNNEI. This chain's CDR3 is CASSLSGTGVNEQYF. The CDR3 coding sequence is TGTGCCAGCAGTTTGTCCGGGACAGGGGTTAACGAGCAGTACTTC.

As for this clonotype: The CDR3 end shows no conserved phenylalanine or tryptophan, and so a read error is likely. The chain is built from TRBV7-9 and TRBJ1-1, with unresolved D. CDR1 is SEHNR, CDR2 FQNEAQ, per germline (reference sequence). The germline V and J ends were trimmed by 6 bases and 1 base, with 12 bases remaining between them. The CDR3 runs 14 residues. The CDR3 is CASSTVRGNTEAFL. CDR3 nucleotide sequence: TGTGCCAGCAGTACAGTACGGGGGAACACTGAAGCTTTCCTT.

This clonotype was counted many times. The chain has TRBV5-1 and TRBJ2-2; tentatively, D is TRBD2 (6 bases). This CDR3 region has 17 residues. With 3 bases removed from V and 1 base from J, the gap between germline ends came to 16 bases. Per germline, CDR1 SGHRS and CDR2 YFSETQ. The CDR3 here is CASSWARSGENTGELFF. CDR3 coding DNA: TGCGCCAGCAGCTGGGCGAGATCGGGAGAGAACACCGGGGAGCTGTTTTTT.

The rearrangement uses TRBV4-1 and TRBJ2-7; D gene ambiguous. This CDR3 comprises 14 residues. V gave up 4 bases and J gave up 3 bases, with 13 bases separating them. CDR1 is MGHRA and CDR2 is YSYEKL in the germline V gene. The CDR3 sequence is CASSPPTDRYEQYF. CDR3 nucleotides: TGCGCCAGCAGCCCTCCGACGGATCGCTACGAGCAGTACTTC.

Here the CDR3 reads CASRYRGAYNSPLHF. The CDR3 region has the DNA TGTGCCAGCAGGTACAGGGGCGCCTATAATTCACCCCTCCACTTT. The rearrangement links TRBV5-6 to TRBJ1-6; 7 bases line up with TRBD1. Losses at the gene ends were 5 bases for V and 2 bases for J; bases not matched to a gene: 4. CDR1 and CDR2 from the germline V gene are SGHDT and YYEEEE. The CDR3 is made up of 15 amino acids.

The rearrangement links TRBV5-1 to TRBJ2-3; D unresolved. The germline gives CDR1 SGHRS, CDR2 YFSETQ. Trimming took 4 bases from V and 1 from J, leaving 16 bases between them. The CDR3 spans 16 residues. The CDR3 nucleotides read TGCGCCAGCAGCATAGCAGGTGGAGAGGGCACAGATACGCAGTATTTT. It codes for CASSIAGGEGTDTQYF.

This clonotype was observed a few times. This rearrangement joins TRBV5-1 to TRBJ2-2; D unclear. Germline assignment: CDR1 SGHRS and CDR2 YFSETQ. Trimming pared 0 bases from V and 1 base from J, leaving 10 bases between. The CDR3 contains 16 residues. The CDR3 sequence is CASSLEGPLNTGELFF. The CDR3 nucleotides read TGCGCCAGCAGCTTGGAAGGACCCCTGAACACCGGGGAGCTGTTTTTT. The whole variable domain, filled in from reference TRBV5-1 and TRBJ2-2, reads KAGVTQTPRYLIKTRGQQVTLSCSPISGHRSVSWYQQTPGQGLQFLFEYFSETQRNKGNFPGRFSGRQFSNSRSEMNVSTLELGDSALYLCASSLEGPLNTGELFFGEGSRLTVL.

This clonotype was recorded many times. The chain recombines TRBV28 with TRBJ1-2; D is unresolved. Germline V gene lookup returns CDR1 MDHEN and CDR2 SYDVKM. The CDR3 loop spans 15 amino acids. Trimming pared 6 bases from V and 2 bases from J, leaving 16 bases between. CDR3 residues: CASSRVGQMNYGYTF. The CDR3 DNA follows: TGTGCCAGCAGCCGGGTCGGGCAGATGAACTATGGCTACACCTTC.

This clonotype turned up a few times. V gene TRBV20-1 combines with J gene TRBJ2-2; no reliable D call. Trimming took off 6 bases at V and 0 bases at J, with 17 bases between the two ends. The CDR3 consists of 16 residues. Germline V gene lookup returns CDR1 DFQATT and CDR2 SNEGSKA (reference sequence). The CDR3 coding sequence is TGCAGTGCCCAAACTCTCCGGGCCACGAACACCGGGGAGCTGTTTTTT. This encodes CSAQTLRATNTGELFF.

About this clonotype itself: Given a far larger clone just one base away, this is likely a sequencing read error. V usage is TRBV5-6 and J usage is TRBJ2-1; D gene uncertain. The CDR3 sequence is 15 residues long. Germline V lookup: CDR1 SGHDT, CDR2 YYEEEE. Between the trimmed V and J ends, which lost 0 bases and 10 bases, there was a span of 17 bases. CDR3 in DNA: TGTGCCAGCAGCTTGGGGTCGGGCGGAAACTACGAGCAGTTCTTC. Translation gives CASSLGSGGNYEQFF.

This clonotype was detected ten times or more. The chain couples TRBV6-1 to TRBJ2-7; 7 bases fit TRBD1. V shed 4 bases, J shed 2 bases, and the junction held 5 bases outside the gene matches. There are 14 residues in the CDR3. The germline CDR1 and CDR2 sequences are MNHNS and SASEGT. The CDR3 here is CASSVFQGAYEQYF. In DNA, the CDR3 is TGTGCCAGCAGTGTTTTTCAGGGGGCCTACGAGCAGTACTTC.

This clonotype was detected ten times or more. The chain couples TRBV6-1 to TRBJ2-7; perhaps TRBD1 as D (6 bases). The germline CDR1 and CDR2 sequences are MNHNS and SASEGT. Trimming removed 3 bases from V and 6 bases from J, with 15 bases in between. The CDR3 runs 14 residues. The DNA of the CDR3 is TGTGCCAGCAGTGATTTACAGGGAGTAGGCGAGCAGTACTTC. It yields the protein CASSDLQGVGEQYF.

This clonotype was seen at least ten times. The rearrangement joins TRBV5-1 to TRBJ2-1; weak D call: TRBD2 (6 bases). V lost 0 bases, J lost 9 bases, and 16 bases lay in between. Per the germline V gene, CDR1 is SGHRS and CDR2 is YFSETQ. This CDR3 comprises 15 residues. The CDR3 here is CASSLVGGNGGEQFF. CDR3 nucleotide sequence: TGCGCCAGCAGCTTGGTGGGAGGCAATGGTGGTGAGCAGTTCTTC.

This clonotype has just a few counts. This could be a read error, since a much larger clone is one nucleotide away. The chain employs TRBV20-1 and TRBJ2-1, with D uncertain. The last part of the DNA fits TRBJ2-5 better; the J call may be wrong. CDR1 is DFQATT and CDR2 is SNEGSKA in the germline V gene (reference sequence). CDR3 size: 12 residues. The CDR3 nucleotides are TGCAGTGCTAGAGGGGCCCAAGAGACCCAGTACTTC. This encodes CSARGAQETQYF.

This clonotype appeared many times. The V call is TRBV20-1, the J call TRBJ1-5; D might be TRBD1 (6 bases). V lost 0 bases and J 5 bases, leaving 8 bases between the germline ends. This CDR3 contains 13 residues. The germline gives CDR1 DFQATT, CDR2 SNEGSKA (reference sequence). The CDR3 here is CSARDGGDQPQHF. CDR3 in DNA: TGCAGTGCTAGAGATGGGGGCGATCAGCCCCAGCATTTT.

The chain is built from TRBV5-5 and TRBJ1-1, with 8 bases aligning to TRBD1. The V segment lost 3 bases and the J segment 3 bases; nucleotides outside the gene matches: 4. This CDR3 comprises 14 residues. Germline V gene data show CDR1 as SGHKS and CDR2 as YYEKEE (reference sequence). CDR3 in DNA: TGTGCCAGCAGCTCACAACAGGGGGACACTGAAGCTTTCTTT. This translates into CASSSQQGDTEAFF.

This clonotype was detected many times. The CDR3 region is CASSLAGGLTEAFF. The DNA for the CDR3 is TGCGCCAGCAGCTTGGCAGGGGGCCTCACTGAAGCTTTCTTT. The chain has TRBV5-1 and TRBJ1-1, with 8 bases identical to TRBD1. Per germline, CDR1 SGHRS and CDR2 YFSETQ. CDR3 length equals 14 residues. V dropped 0 bases and J dropped 4; count of bases not matched to a gene: 2.

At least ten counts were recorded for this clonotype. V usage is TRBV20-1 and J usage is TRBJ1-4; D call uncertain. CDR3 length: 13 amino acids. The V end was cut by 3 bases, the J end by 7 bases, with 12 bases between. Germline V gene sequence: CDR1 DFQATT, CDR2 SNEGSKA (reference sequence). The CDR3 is CSARVLGREKLFF. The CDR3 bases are TGCAGTGCTAGGGTCCTAGGACGTGAAAAACTGTTTTTT.